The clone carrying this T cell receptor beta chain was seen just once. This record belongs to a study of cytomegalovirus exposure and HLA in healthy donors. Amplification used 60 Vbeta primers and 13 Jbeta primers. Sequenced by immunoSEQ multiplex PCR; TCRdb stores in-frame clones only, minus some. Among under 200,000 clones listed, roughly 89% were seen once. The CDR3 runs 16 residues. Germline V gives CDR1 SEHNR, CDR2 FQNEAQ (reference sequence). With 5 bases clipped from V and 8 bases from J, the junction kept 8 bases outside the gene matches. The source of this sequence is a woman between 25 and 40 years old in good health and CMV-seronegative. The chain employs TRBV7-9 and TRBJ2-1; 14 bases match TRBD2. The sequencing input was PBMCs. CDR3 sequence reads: CASSAETSGRAHEQFF. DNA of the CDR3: TGTGCCAGCAGCGCCGAGACTAGCGGGAGGGCCCATGAGCAGTTCTTC.